A single sample is the source of the 9 T cell receptor beta chains below, sequenced in a study of OX40 agonist ivuxolimab in advanced cancers. Method: immunoSEQ multiplex PCR; TCRdb's copy keeps in-frame clones and lacks some. The sample has fewer than 50,000 clones, around 93% seen once; the top ten hold roughly 9%. Specimen: CD4+ or CD8+ T cells sorted from blood, collected in a trial of the OX40 agonist ivuxolimab. These receptors originate from an adult with an advanced solid tumor such as melanoma, head and neck, liver or kidney cancer.

CDR3 DNA: TGTGCCAGCAGCCCGAACGGCAGGGGGCTATCAGAGACCCAGTACTTC. Protein sequence: CASSPNGRGLSETQYF. The V and J genes are TRBV9 and TRBJ2-5; 8 positions agree with TRBD1. The CDR3 has 16 amino acids. The germline V gene has CDR1 SGDLS and CDR2 YYNGEE. J lost 4 bases, V lost 4 bases, and 12 bases had no gene match.

This sequence joins TRBV11-2 and TRBJ2-7; D unresolved. With 4 bases removed from V and 3 bases from J, the gap between germline ends came to 10 bases. The CDR3 has 13 amino acids. Germline V CDR1 and CDR2: SGHAT, FQNNGV. The CDR3 nucleotides read TGTGCCAGCAGCTCCTATGTAGGCTACGAGCAGTACTTC. It is translated as CASSSYVGYEQYF.

The gene calls are TRBV7-6 and TRBJ2-1, with 10 bases lining up with TRBD2. The CDR3 spans 16 residues. V lost 5 bases, J lost 0 bases, and 4 bases stayed unmatched. Germline V gene data show CDR1 as SGHVS and CDR2 as FNYEAQ. CDR3 protein: CASSPGTSDSYNEQFF. The CDR3 nucleotides are TGTGCCAGCAGCCCAGGGACTAGCGACTCCTACAATGAGCAGTTCTTC.

This chain links TRBV28 with TRBJ1-2; no clear D. CDR3 length equals 13 residues. Germline V lookup: CDR1 MDHEN, CDR2 SYDVKM. V was pared by 6 bases and J by 1 base, with 9 bases between. CDR3: CASRFIDNYGYTF. The CDR3 DNA reads TGTGCCAGCAGATTCATAGATAACTATGGCTACACCTTC.

This chain links TRBV18 with TRBJ2-1, with D possibly called TRBD1 or TRBD2 (5 bases each). Deletions cut 3 bases from V and 0 bases from J, with 9 bases between. CDR3 size: 15 residues. Germline V gives CDR1 KGHSH, CDR2 LQKENI. As DNA, the CDR3 is TGTGCCAGCTCACCGAGAGGGACCTCCTACAATGAGCAGTTCTTC. It specifies CASSPRGTSYNEQFF.

This clone was seen only once. The rearrangement links TRBV5-8 to TRBJ2-4, with D tentatively TRBD2 (7 bases). Trimming took off 2 bases at V and 1 base at J, with 19 bases between the two ends. This CDR3 is built from 18 residues. The germline gives CDR1 SGHTS, CDR2 YDEGEE. The CDR3 DNA is TGTGCCAGCAGCTTAAGGGGGGCGGGAGAGGAGGCCAAAAACATTCAGTACTTC. Its translation: CASSLRGAGEEAKNIQYF.

V and J are TRBV5-6 and TRBJ2-7, with TRBD1 matching over 7 bases. Germline CDR1 and CDR2: SGHDT and YYEEEE. Trimming removed 0 bases from V and 6 bases from J; junction bases left unmatched: 6. The CDR3 has 14 amino acids. For the CDR3, the DNA is TGTGCCAGCAGCTTGGACAGGGGATCGGGCGAGCAGTACTTC. Translating it yields CASSLDRGSGEQYF.

The rearrangement uses TRBV19 and TRBJ1-1, with a tentative D call TRBD1 (6 bases). Per germline, CDR1 LNHDA and CDR2 SQIVND (reference sequence). Trimming cost V 3 bases and J 1 base, with 15 bases left between them. This CDR3 has 16 residues. DNA of the CDR3: TGTGCCAGTAGTATCCCACAGGGATCCTGGAACACTGAAGCTTTCTTT. This gives the protein CASSIPQGSWNTEAFF.

V gene TRBV7-9 combines with J gene TRBJ2-3; TRBD1 matches at 8 bases. The trim removed 6 bases at V and 0 bases at J, leaving 2 bases unmatched. The germline V gene encodes CDR1 SEHNR and CDR2 FQNEAQ (reference sequence). The CDR3 length is 14 residues. For the CDR3, the DNA is TGTGCCAGCAGTCGGACAGGGAGCACAGATACGCAGTATTTT. Translating gives CASSRTGSTDTQYF.